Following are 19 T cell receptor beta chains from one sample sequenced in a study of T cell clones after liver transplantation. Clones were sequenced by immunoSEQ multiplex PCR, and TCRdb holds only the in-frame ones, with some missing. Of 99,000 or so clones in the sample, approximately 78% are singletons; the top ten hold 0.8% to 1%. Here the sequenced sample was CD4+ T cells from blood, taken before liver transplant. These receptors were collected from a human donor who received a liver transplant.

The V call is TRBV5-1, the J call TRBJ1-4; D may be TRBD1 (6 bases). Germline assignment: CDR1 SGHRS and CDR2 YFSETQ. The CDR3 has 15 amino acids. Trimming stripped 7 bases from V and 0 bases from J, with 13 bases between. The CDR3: CASQGLGATNEKLFF. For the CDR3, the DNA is TGCGCCAGCCAGGGGTTAGGGGCAACTAATGAAAAACTGTTTTTT.

The CDR3 nucleotides are TGTGCCAGCAGCTTACAGGCCGAGAACACTGAAGCTTTCTTT. Protein product: CASSLQAENTEAFF. The V and J genes are TRBV7-6 and TRBJ1-1; D not certain. The CDR3 extends over 14 amino acids. In germline, CDR1 is SGHVS, CDR2 FNYEAQ. V was cut by 2 bases and J by 1 base, with 8 bases left in between. The variable domain in full, completed from reference TRBV7-6 and TRBJ1-1, reads GAGVSQSPRYKVTKRGQDVALRCDPISGHVSLYWYRQALGQGPEFLTYFNYEAQQDKSGLPNDRFSAERPEGSISTLTIQRTEQRDSAMYRCASSLQAENTEAFFGQGTRLTVV.

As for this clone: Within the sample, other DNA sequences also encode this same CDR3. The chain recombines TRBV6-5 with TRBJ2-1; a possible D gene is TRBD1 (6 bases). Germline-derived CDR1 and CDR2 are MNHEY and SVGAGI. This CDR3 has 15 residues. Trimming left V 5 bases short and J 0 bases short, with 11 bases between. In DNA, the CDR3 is TGTGCCAGCAGTGCGGACAGAGGCTCCTACAATGAGCAGTTCTTC. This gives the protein CASSADRGSYNEQFF.

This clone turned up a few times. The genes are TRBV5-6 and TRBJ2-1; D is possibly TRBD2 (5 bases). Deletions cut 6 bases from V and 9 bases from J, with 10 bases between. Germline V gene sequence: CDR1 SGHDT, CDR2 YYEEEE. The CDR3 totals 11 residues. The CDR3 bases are TGTGCCAGCAACTCCCGGGGTGAGCAGTTCTTC. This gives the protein CASNSRGEQFF.

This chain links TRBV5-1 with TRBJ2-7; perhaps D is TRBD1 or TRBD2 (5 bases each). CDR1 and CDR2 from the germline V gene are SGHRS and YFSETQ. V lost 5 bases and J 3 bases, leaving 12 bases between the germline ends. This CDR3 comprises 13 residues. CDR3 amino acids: CASRKGRGYEQYF. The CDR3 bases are TGCGCCAGCAGAAAGGGACGGGGCTACGAGCAGTACTTC.

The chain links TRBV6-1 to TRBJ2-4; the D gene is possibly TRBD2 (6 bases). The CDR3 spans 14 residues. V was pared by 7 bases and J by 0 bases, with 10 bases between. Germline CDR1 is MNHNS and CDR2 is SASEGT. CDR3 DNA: TGTGCCAGCATTTGGGGGGTAGCCAAAAACATTCAGTACTTC. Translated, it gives CASIWGVAKNIQYF.

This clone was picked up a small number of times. This chain's CDR3 is CASSVTGGSYEQYF. DNA of the CDR3: TGCGCCAGCAGTGTTACAGGGGGCAGCTACGAGCAGTACTTC. The V gene is TRBV10-2, the J gene TRBJ2-7, with 9 positions matching TRBD1. This CDR3 is 14 amino acids long. Germline trimming cut 4 bases from V and 3 bases from J; bases unmatched to any gene: 4. The germline V gene has CDR1 WSHSY and CDR2 SAAADI.

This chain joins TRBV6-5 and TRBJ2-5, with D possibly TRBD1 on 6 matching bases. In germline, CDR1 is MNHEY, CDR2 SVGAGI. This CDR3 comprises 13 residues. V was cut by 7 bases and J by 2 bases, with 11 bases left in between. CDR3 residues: CASNQGWQETQYF. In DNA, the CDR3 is TGTGCCAGCAATCAGGGGTGGCAAGAGACCCAGTACTTC.

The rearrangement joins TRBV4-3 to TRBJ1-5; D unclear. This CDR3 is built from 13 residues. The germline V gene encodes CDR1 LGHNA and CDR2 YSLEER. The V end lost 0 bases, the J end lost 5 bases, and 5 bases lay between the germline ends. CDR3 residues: CASSQDGDQPQHF. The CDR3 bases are TGCGCCAGCAGCCAAGACGGGGATCAGCCCCAGCATTTT.

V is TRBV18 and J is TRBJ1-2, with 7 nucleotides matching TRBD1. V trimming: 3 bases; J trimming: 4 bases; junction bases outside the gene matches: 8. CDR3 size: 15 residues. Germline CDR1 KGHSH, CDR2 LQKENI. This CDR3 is CASSPIDRVGYGYTF. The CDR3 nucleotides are TGTGCCAGCTCACCGATAGACAGGGTCGGCTATGGCTACACCTTC.

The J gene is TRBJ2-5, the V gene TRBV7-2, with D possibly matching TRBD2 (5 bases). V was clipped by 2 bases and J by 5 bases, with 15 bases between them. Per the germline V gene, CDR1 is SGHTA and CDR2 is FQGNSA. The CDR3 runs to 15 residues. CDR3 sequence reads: CASSLSSPRGETQYF. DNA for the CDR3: TGTGCCAGCAGCTTATCTAGCCCCCGCGGGGAGACCCAGTACTTC.

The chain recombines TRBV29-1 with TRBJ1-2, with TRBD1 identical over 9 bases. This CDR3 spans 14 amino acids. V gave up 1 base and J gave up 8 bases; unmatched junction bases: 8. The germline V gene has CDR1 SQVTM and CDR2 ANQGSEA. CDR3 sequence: CSVEGLGQGEGYTF. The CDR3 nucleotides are TGCAGCGTTGAAGGCCTGGGACAGGGAGAAGGCTACACCTTC.

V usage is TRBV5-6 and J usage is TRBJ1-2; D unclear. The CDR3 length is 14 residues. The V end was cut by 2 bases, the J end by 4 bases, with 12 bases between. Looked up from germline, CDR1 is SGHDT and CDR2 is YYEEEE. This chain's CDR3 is CASSFQGRVYGYTF. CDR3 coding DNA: TGTGCCAGCAGCTTTCAAGGCAGAGTCTATGGCTACACCTTC. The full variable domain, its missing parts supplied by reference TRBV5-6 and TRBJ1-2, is DAGVTQSPTHLIKTRGQQVTLRCSPKSGHDTVSWYQQALGQGPQFIFQYYEEEERQRGNFPDRFSGHQFPNYSSELNVNALLLGDSALYLCASSFQGRVYGYTFGSGTRLTVV.

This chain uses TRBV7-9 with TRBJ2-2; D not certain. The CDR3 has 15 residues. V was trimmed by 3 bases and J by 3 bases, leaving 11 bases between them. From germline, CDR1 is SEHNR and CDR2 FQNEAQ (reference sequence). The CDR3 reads CASSFRLGDTGELFF. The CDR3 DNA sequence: TGTGCCAGCAGCTTTCGTTTAGGTGACACCGGGGAGCTGTTTTTT.

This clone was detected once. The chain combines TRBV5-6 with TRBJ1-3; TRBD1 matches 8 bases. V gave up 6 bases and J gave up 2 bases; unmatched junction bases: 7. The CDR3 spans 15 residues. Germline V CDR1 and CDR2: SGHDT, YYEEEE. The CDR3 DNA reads TGTGCCAGCAAATTGACGGGACAGGCTGGAAACACCATATATTTT. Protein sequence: CASKLTGQAGNTIYF.

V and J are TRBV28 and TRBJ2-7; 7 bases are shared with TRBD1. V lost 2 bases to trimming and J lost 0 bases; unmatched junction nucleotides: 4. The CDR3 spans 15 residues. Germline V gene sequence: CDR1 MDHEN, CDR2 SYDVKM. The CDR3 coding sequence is TGTGCCAGCAGTTTAGCGGACAGGAGCTCCTACGAGCAGTACTTC. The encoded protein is CASSLADRSSYEQYF.

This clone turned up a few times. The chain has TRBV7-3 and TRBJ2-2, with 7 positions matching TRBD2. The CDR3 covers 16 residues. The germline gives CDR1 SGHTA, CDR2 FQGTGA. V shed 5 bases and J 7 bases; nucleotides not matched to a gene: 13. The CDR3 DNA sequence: TGTGCCAGCAGCCGAGACGGGAGGCCCCAAAGCGGGGAGCTGTTTTTT. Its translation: CASSRDGRPQSGELFF.

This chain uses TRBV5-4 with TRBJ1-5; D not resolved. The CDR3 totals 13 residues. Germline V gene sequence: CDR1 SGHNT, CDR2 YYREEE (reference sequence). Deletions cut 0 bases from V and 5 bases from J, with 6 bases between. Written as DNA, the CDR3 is TGTGCCAGCAGCTTGGCCCCACATCAGCCCCAGCATTTT. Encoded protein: CASSLAPHQPQHF.

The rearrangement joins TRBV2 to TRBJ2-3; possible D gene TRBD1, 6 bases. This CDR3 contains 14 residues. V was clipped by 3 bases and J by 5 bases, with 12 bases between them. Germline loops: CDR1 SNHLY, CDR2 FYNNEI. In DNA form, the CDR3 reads TGTGCCAGCAGTGAGGGGGCGCGGAGAGATACGCAGTATTTT. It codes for CASSEGARRDTQYF.